This paragraph covers one T cell receptor (beta chain) sequence. Antigen: not known. The PCR employed 60 Vbeta primers together with 13 Jbeta primers. The method was immunoSEQ multiplex PCR; TCRdb's version includes in-frame clones alone and lacks a portion of them. The record lists approximately 50,000 clones, of which the ten most abundant hold under 2.5%. This sample stems from a study of cytomegalovirus exposure and HLA in healthy donors. Broader study findings: Near-uniform donor sequencing depth was presumed by presence/absence analyses.

Germline V CDR1 and CDR2: SNHLY, FYNNEI. CDR3 size: 14 residues. V was shortened by 4 bases and J by 0 bases, with 7 bases between the two germline ends. The receptor was isolated from a woman aged 40 to 50 in good health and CMV-seronegative. Sequenced: PBMCs. The rearrangement links TRBV2 to TRBJ1-3, with D unclear. The CDR3 loop reads CASSVPSSGNTIYF. CDR3 coding DNA: TGTGCCAGCAGTGTACCCAGCTCTGGAAACACCATATATTTT.